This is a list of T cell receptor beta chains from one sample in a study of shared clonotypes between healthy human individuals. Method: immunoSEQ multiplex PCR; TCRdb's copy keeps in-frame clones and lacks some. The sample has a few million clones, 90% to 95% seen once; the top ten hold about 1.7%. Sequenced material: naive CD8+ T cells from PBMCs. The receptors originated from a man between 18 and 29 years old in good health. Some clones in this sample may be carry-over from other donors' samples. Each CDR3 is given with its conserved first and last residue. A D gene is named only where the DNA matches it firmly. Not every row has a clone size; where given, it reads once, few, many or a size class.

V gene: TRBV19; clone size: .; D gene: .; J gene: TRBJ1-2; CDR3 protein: CASSIRTANYGYTF; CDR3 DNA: TGTGCCAGTAGTATCCGGACAGCGAACTATGGCTACACCTTC
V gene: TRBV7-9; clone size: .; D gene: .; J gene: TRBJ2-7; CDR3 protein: CASSSTGITSYEQYF; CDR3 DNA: TGTGCCAGCAGCTCTACAGGGATTACTTCCTACGAGCAGTACTTC
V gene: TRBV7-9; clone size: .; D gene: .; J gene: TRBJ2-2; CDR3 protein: CATPPVPGATGELFF; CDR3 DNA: TGTGCCACCCCACCCGTTCCGGGGGCTACCGGGGAGCTGTTTTTT
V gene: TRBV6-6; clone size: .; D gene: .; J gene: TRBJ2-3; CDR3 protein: CASSQTGPFGTDTQYF; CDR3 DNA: TGTGCCAGCAGCCAAACGGGCCCCTTCGGCACAGATACGCAGTATTTT
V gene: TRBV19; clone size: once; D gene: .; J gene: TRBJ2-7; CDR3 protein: CASSMRTVSYEQYF; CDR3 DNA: TGTGCCAGTAGTATGAGGACCGTTTCCTACGAGCAGTACTTC
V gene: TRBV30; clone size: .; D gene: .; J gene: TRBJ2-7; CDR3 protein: CAWSVGQPHYEQYF; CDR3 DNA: TGTGCCTGGAGTGTGGGGCAGCCTCACTACGAGCAGTACTTC
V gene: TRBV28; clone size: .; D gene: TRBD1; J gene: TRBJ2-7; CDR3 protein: CASSWAPGQGIDEQYF; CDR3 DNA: TGTGCCAGCAGTTGGGCCCCGGGACAGGGTATCGACGAGCAGTACTTC
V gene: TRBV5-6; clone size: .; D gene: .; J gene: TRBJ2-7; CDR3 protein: CASSLVDEQYF; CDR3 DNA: TGTGCCAGCAGCTTGGTTGACGAGCAGTACTTC
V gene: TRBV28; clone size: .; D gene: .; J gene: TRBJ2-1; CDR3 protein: CASSFWTWGNEQFF; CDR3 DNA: TGTGCCAGCAGTTTCTGGACCTGGGGCAATGAGCAGTTCTTC
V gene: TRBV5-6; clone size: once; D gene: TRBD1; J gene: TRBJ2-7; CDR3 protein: CASSLPGTGRGKGYEQYF; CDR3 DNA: TGTGCCAGCAGCTTACCCGGGACAGGGAGGGGGAAGGGCTACGAGCAGTACTTC